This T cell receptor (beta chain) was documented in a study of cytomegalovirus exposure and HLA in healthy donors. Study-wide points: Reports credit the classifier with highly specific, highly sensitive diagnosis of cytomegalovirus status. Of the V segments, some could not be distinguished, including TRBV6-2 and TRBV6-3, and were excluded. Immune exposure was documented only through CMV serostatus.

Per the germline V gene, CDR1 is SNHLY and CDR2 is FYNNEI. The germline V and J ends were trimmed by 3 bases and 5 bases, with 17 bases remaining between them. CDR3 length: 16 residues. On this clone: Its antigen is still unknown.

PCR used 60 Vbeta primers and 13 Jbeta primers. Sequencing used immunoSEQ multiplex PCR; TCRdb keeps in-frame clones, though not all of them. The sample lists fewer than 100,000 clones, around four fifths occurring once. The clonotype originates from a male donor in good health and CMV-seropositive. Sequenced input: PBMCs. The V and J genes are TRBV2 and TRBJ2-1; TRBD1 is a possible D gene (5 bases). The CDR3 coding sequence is TGTGCCAGCAGTGACACAGACAGCCTTATAAACAATGAGCAGTTCTTC. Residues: CASSDTDSLINNEQFF.